This T cell receptor beta chain was found in a study of cytomegalovirus exposure and HLA in healthy donors. Study-wide results and limits: 150 or so TCR beta chains were listed as cytomegalovirus-associated. The productive fraction for most TCR beta V segments was about 87% or about 30% in an earlier analysis.

From germline, CDR1 is KGHSH and CDR2 LQKENI. The CDR3 totals 14 residues. The ends lost 3 bases at V and 7 bases at J; junction bases unmatched: 4. The study ran its PCR with 60 Vbeta and 13 Jbeta primers. Sequencing was performed with immunoSEQ multiplex PCR; in TCRdb, only in-frame clones are kept and a portion is missing. The table for this sample gives more than 60,000 clones. Details on this clone: Its antigen is not known.

This chain uses TRBV18 with TRBJ2-7, with 12 bases that match TRBD1. The TCR sequence derives from a boy aged 5-17 years in good health and CMV-seronegative. The sample was PBMCs. The DNA for the CDR3 is TGTGCCAGCTCACCTGGGACAGGGGGCAGTGAGCAGTACTTC. It yields the protein CASSPGTGGSEQYF.